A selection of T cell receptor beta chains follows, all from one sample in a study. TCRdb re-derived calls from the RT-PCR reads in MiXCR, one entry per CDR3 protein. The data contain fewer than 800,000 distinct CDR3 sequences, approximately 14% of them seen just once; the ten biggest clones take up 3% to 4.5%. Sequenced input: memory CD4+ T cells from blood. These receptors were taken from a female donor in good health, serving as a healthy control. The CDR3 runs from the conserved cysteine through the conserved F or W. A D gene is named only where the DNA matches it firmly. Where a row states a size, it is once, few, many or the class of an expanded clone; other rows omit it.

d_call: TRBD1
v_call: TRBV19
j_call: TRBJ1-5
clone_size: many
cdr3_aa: CASSMMGQGASQPQHF
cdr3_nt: TGTGCCAGTAGTATGATGGGACAGGGGGCTAGTCAGCCCCAGCATTTT

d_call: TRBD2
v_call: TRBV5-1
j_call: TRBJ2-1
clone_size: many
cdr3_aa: CASSLAGLAGYNEQFF
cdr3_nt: TGCGCCAGCAGCTTGGCCGGACTAGCGGGGTACAATGAGCAGTTCTTC

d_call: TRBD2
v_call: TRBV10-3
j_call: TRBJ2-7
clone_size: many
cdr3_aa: CATLAGLAVEGQYF
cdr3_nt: TGTGCCACTCTTGCGGGACTAGCGGTCGAAGGGCAGTACTTC

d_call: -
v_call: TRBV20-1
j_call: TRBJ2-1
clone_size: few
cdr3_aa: CSAWDPLHSNNEQFF
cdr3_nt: TGCAGTGCCTGGGACCCCCTCCACTCGAACAATGAGCAGTTCTTC

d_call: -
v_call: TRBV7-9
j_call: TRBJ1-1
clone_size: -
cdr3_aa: CASSLVEVNTEAFF
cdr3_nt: TGTGCCAGCAGCTTAGTAGAGGTGAACACTGAAGCTTTCTTT

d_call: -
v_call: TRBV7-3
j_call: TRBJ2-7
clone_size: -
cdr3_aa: CASSSGTLGEQYF
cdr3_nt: TGTGCCAGCAGCTCCGGGACTTTAGGGGAGCAGTACTTC

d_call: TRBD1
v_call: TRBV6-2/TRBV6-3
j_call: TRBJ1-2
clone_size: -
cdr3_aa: CASSRPGQSLANYGYTF
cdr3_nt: TGTGCCAGCAGCCGACCGGGACAGAGCTTAGCTAACTATGGCTACACCTTC

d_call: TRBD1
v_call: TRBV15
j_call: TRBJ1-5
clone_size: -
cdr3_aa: CATSRVKGAGGNQPQHF
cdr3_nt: TGTGCCACCAGCAGAGTTAAGGGGGCAGGGGGCAATCAGCCCCAGCATTTT

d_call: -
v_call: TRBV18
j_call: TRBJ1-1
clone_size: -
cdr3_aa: CASSLSRDSVVQQGNTEAFF
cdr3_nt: TGTGCCAGCTCGCTGAGCCGGGACTCGGTGGTGCAGCAAGGGAACACTGAAGCTTTCTTT

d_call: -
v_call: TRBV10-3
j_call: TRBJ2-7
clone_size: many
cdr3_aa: CATSNARGSSYEQYF
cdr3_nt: TGTGCCACCTCCAATGCCAGGGGTAGCTCCTACGAGCAGTACTTC

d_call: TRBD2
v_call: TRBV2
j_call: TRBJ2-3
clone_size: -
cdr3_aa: CATRERADTQYF
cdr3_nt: TGCGCCACGCGGGAGAGGGCAGATACGCAGTATTTT

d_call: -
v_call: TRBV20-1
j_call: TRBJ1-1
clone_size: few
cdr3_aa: CSAPTAGGTEAFF
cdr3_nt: TGCAGTGCCCCGACGGCCGGGGGAACTGAAGCTTTCTTT

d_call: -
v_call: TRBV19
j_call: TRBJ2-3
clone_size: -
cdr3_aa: CASKEWGTDTQYF
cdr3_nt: TGTGCCAGTAAGGAATGGGGGACAGATACGCAGTATTTT

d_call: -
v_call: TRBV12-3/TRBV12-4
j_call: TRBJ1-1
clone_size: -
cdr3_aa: CASSLKQSEAFF
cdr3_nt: TGTGCCAGCAGTTTGAAGCAGTCGGAAGCTTTCTTT

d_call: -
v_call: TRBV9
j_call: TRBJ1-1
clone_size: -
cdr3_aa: CASSPDVMNTEAFF
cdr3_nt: TGTGCCAGCAGCCCGGACGTAATGAACACTGAAGCTTTCTTT

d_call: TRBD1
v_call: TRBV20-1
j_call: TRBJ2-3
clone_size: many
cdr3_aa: CSAQTGGGDTQYF
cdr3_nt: TGCAGTGCCCAAACAGGGGGAGGAGATACGCAGTATTTT

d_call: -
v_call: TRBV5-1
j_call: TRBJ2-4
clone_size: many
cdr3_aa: CASSLQGNQNIQYF
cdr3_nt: TGCGCCAGCAGCTTACAGGGTAACCAAAACATTCAGTACTTC

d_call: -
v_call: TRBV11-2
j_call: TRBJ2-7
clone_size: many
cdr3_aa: CASSLSPGRGSYEQYF
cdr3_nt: TGTGCCAGCAGCTTATCACCGGGTAGGGGTTCCTACGAGCAGTACTTC

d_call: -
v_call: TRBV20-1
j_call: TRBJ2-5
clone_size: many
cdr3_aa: CSARTRLETQYF
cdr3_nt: TGCAGTGCTAGAACCAGGCTCGAGACCCAGTACTTC

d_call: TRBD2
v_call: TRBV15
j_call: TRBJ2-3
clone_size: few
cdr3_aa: CATSRGTSGTSSTDTQYF
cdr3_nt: TGTGCCACCAGCAGAGGGACTAGCGGGACCTCTAGCACAGATACGCAGTATTTT

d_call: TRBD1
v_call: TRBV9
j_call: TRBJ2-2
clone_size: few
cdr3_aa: CASSVRLGQGAGELFF
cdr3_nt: TGTGCCAGCAGCGTACGTTTGGGACAGGGGGCCGGGGAGCTGTTTTTT

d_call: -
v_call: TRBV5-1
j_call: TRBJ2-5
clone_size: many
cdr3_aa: CASSLTEGTQYF
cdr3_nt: TGCGCCAGCAGCTTGACGGAAGGGACCCAGTACTTC

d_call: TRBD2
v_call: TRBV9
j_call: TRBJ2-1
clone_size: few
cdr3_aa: CASSAHSGRGTREQFF
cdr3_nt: TGTGCCAGCAGCGCACATAGCGGGAGAGGTACGCGAGAGCAGTTCTTC

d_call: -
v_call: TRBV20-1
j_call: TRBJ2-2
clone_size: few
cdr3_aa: CSARERGYTGELFF
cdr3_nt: TGCAGTGCTAGAGAACGAGGCTACACCGGGGAGCTGTTTTTT

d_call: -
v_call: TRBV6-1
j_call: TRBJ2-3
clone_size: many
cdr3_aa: CASRETADTQYF
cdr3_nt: TGTGCCAGCAGGGAGACGGCAGATACGCAGTATTTT

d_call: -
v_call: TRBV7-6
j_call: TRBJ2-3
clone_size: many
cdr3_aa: CASSFSGTTSYAQYF
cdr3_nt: TGTGCCAGCAGCTTCTCCGGGACCACCTCATACGCGCAGTATTTT

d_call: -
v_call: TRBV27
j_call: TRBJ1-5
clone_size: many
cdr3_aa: CASRNAGSNQPQHF
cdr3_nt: TGTGCCAGCAGAAACGCGGGCAGCAATCAGCCCCAGCATTTT

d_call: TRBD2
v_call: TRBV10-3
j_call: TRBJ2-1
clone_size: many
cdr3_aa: CASTSGRDDEQFF
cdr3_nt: TGTGCCTCCACTAGCGGGAGGGATGATGAGCAGTTCTTC

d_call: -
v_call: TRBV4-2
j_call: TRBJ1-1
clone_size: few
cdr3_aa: CASSQEQYPNTEAFF
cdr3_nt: TGTGCCAGCAGCCAAGAACAGTATCCGAACACTGAAGCTTTCTTT

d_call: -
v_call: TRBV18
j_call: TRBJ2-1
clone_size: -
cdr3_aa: CASAYSNSYNEQFF
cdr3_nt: TGTGCCAGCGCATACTCTAACTCCTACAATGAGCAGTTCTTC

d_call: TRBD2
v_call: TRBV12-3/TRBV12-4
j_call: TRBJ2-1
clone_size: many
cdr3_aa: CASSFGLAGGEQFF
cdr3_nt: TGTGCCAGCAGCTTTGGACTAGCGGGAGGTGAGCAGTTCTTC

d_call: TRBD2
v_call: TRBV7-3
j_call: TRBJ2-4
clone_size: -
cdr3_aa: CASSPGLAGVAKNIQYF
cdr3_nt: TGTGCCAGCAGCCCCGGACTAGCGGGGGTAGCCAAAAACATTCAGTACTTC

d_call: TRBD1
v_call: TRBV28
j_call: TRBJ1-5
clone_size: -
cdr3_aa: CASSLPQTGWAKPQHF
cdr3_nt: TGTGCCAGCAGTTTACCCCAGACAGGGTGGGCGAAGCCCCAGCATTTT

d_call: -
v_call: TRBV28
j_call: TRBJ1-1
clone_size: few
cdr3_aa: CASAPAENTEAFF
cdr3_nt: TGTGCCAGCGCCCCGGCAGAGAACACTGAAGCTTTCTTT

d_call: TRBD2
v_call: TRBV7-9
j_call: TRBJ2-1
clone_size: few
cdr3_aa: CASSKGAGGQDEQFF
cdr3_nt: TGTGCCAGCAGCAAAGGGGCGGGAGGCCAGGATGAGCAGTTCTTC

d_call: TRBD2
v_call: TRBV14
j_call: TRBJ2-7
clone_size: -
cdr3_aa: CASSQDKSSGTHEQYF
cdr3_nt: TGTGCCAGCAGCCAAGATAAGTCTAGCGGGACCCACGAGCAGTACTTC

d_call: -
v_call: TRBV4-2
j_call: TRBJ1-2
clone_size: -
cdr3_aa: CASSQVDSSGYGYTF
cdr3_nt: TGTGCCAGCAGCCAAGTGGACAGTTCTGGCTATGGCTACACCTTC

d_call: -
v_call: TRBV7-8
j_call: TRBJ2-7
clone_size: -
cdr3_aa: CASSLEIGRAGEQYF
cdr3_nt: TGTGCCAGCAGCTTAGAGATCGGCAGGGCGGGCGAGCAGTACTTC

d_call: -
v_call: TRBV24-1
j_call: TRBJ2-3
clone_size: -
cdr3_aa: CATSDSGTPFRTQYF
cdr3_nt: TGTGCCACCAGTGATTCCGGGACACCCTTCCGTACGCAGTATTTT